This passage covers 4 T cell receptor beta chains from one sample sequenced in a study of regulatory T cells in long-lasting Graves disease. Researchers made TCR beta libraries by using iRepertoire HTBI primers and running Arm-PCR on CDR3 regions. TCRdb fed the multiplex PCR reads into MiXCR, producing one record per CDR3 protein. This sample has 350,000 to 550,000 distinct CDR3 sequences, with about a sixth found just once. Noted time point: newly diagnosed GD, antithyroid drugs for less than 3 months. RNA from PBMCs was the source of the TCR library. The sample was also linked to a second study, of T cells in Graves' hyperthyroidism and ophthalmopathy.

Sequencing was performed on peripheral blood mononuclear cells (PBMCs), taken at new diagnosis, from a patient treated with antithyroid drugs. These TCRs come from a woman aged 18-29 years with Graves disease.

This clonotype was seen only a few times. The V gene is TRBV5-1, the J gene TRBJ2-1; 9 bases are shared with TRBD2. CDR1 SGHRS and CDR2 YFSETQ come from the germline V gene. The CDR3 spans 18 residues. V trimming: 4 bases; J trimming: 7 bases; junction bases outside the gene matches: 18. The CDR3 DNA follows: TGCGCCAGCAGCCCAGCACAGATTAGCGGGAGAGGTAGGAATGAGCAGTTCTTC. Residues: CASSPAQISGRGRNEQFF.

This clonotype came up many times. CDR3 nucleotide sequence: TGTGCCAGCATGGCGGGAGGGCAATACGAGCAGTACTTC. This encodes CASMAGGQYEQYF. The chain links TRBV2 to TRBJ2-7; 9 bases are a match to TRBD2. J was trimmed by 4 bases and V by 7 bases; bases with no gene match: 5. There are 13 residues in the CDR3. Germline-derived CDR1 and CDR2 are SNHLY and FYNNEI.

The CDR3: CSVEDYRAVGTQYF. DNA of the CDR3: TGCAGCGTTGAAGATTACAGGGCAGTGGGGACCCAGTACTTC. This sequence joins TRBV29-1 and TRBJ2-5; maybe TRBD1 (6 bases). From germline, CDR1 is SQVTM and CDR2 ANQGSEA. V dropped 0 bases and J dropped 7 bases, with 15 bases sitting between them. The CDR3 sequence is 14 residues long.

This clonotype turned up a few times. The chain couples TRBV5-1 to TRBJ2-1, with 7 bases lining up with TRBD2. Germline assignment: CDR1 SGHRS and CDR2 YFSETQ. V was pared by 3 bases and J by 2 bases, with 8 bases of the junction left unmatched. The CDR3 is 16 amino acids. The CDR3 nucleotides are TGCGCCAGCAGCTCGCCCCTAGCGGTTCCCTACAATGAGCAGTTCTTC. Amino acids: CASSSPLAVPYNEQFF. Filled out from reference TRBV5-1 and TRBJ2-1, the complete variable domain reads KAGVTQTPRYLIKTRGQQVTLSCSPISGHRSVSWYQQTPGQGLQFLFEYFSETQRNKGNFPGRFSGRQFSNSRSEMNVSTLELGDSALYLCASSSPLAVPYNEQFFGPGTRLTVL.